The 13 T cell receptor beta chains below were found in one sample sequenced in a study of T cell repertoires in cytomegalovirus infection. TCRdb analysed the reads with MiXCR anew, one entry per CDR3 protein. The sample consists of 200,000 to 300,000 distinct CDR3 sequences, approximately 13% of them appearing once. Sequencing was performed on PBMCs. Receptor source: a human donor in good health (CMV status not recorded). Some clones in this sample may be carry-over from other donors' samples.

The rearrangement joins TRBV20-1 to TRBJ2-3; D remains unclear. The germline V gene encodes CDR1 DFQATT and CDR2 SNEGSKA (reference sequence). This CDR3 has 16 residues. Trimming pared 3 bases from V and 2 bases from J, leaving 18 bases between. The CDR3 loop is CSARLRVRTNTDTQYF. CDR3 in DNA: TGCAGTGCTAGGCTACGCGTTCGGACCAACACAGATACGCAGTATTTT.

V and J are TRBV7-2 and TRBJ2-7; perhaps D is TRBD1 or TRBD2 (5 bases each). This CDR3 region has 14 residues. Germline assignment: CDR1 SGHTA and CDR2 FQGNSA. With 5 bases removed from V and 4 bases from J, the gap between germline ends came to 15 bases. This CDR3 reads CASSLGRPAYEQYF. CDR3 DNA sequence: TGTGCCAGCAGCCTGGGACGCCCGGCTTACGAGCAGTACTTC.

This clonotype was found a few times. This chain's CDR3 is CASSQFGQRPYEQYF. The DNA of the CDR3 is TGCGCCAGCAGTCAATTCGGACAGAGACCTTACGAGCAGTACTTC. The chain is built from TRBV23-1 and TRBJ2-7, with D possibly TRBD1 on 6 matching bases. TRBV23-1 is reported as an ORF; its role is uncertain. V was pared by 1 base and J by 4 bases, with 14 bases between. CDR3 length: 15 amino acids.

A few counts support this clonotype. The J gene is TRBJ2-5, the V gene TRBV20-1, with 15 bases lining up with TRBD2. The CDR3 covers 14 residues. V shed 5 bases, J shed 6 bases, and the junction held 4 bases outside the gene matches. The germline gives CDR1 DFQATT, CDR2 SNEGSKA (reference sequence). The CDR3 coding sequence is TGCAGTGCTCCTGGGACTAGCGGGAGGAAGACCCAGTACTTC. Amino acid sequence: CSAPGTSGRKTQYF.

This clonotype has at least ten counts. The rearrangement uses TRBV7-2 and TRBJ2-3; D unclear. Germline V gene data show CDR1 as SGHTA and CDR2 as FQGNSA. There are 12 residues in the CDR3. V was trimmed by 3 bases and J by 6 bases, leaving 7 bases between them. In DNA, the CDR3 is TGTGCCAGCAGCTTTACCGTTGATACGCAGTATTTT. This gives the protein CASSFTVDTQYF.

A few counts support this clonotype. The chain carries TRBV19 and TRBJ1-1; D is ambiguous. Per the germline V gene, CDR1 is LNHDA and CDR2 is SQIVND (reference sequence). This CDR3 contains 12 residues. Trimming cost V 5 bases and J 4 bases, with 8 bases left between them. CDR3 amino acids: CASSGFATEAFF. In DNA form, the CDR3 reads TGTGCCAGTAGTGGCTTTGCCACTGAAGCTTTCTTT.

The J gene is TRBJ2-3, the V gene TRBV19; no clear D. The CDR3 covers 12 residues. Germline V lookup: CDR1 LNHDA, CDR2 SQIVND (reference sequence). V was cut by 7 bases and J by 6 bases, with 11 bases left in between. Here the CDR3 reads CASNSLGDTQYF. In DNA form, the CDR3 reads TGTGCCAGTAACTCCCTCGGGGATACGCAGTATTTT.

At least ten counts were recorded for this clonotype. The CDR3 coding sequence is TGTGCCAGTAGTATCGGGGAGCCACCCCTCCACTTT. Its protein product is CASSIGEPPLHF. The chain has TRBV19 and TRBJ1-6; D is ambiguous. Germline CDR1 LNHDA, CDR2 SQIVND (reference sequence). The V and J ends lost 3 bases and 11 bases respectively, with 8 bases between them. The CDR3 is made up of 12 amino acids.

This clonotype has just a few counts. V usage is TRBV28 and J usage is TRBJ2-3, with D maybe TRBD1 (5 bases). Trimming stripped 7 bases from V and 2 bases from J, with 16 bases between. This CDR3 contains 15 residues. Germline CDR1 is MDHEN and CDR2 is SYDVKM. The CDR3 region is CASTAPQGATDTQYF. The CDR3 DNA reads TGTGCCAGCACCGCGCCCCAGGGTGCCACAGATACGCAGTATTTT.

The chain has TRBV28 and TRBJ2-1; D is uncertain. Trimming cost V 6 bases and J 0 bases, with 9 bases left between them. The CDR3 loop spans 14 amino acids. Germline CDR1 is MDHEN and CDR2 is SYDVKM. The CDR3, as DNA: TGTGCCAGCAGCCTCTCGAGCTCCTACAATGAGCAGTTCTTC. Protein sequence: CASSLSSSYNEQFF.

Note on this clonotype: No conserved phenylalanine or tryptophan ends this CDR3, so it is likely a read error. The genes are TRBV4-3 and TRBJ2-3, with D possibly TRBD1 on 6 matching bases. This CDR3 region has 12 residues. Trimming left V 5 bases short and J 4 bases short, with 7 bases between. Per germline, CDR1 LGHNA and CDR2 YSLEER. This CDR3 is CASSGGADTQYL. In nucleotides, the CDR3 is TGCGCCAGCAGCGGGGGCGCAGATACGCAGTATTTA.

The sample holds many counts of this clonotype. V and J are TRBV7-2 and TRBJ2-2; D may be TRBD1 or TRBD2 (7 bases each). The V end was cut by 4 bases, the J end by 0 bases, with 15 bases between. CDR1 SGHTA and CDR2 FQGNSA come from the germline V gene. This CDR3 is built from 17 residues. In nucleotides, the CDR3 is TGTGCCAGCAGCTCCGGGAGCGGGACAGCGAACACCGGGGAGCTGTTTTTT. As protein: CASSSGSGTANTGELFF.

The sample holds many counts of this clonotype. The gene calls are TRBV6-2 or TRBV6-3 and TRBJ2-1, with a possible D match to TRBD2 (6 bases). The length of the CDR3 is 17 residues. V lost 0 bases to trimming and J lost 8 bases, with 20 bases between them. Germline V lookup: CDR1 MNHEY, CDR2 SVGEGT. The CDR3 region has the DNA TGTGCCAGCAGTTACTCGACGGCGGGGCATCCTATGCATGAGCAGTTCTTC. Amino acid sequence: CASSYSTAGHPMHEQFF.